This TCR beta chain was sequenced in a study of blood T cell repertoires in COVID-19. TCRdb keeps only in-frame clones here, not all; method: immunoSEQ multiplex PCR. The sample yields some 320,000 clones, 70% to 90% seen once. There are 13 residues in the CDR3. V was pared by 2 bases and J by 3 bases, with 7 bases between. Germline lookup yields CDR1 MDHEN and CDR2 SYDVKM. Sequenced: PBMCs or T cells enriched from blood (not recorded which). The rearrangement links TRBV28 to TRBJ1-2; D remains ambiguous. This sequence originates from a woman between 25 and 40 years old who had recovered from COVID-19. In DNA, the CDR3 is TGTGCCAGCAGTTTAAGGAGTTACTATGGCTACACCTTC. Encoded protein: CASSLRSYYGYTF.